This T cell receptor beta chain comes out of a study of T cell responses to AZD1222 COVID-19 vaccine. Measured with immunoSEQ multiplex PCR; TCRdb has only the in-frame clones, and not every one. The repertoire consists of about 62,000 clones, with roughly 80% occurring once and the leading ten covering over 12%. With V trimmed by 2 bases and J by 7 bases, 4 bases remained unmatched. Germline V gene sequence: CDR1 SGHDN, CDR2 FVKESK. The CDR3 covers 15 residues. The sample here was peripheral blood, taken on day 0 of AZD1222 vaccination. The source of this sequence is an adult in good health. The chain uses TRBV14 and TRBJ2-3; 12 nucleotides align to TRBD2. CDR3 in DNA: TGTGCCAGCAGCCAACTAGCGGGGGGGCCAAATACGCAGTATTTT. Its protein product is CASSQLAGGPNTQYF. The entire variable domain, with the rest obtained from reference TRBV14 and TRBJ2-3, is as follows: EAGVTQFPSHSVIEKGQTVTLRCDPISGHDNLYWYRRVMGKEIKFLLHFVKESKQDESGMPNNRFLAERTGGTYSTLKVQPAELEDSGVYFCASSQLAGGPNTQYFGPGTRLTVL.